One and the same sample provided the 2 T cell receptor beta chains below, sequenced in a study of neoadjuvant nivolumab and ipilimumab in lung cancer. TCRdb's copy holds only in-frame clones and misses some; the assay was immunoSEQ multiplex PCR. Of about 38,000 clones in the sample, approximately 92% are singletons; the top ten hold roughly 3.4%. Sequenced here: peripheral blood, sampled before neoadjuvant nivolumab, alone or with ipilimumab. These receptors were collected from an adult with non-small cell lung cancer.

As regards this clone: Additional DNA sequences in this sample encode the identical CDR3. The chain uses TRBV18 and TRBJ1-2; 11 bases agree with TRBD1. CDR1 is KGHSH, CDR2 LQKENI, per germline. This CDR3 is built from 15 residues. Trimming at V came to 3 bases and at J to 4 bases, leaving 4 bases not matched to a gene. CDR3 region: CASSPGTGGAYGYTF. The CDR3 DNA is TGTGCCAGCTCACCCGGGACAGGGGGGGCCTATGGCTACACCTTC.

This rearrangement joins TRBV7-9 to TRBJ1-3; the D is unclear. The CDR3 sequence is 17 residues long. Trimming removed 5 bases at V and 0 bases at J, with 17 bases between. Looked up from germline, CDR1 is SEHNR and CDR2 is FQNEAQ (reference sequence). CDR3 in DNA: TGTGCCAGCAGCACAAGGTGGCGGGAAAGCTCTGGAAACACCATATATTTT. It is translated as CASSTRWRESSGNTIYF.